This T cell receptor (beta chain) was retrieved from a study of identical twins. General observations from the study: Alpha sequences that were out-of-frame and twin-shared showed an excess of low generation probability.

The CDR3 consists of 13 residues. TCRdb independently ran MiXCR on the 5' RACE reads; one entry per CDR3 protein. This table has about 720,000 distinct CDR3 sequences, 15% to 20% appearing once. With regard to this clonotype: What it recognizes is unknown. One end of the junction varies from germline; a read error may be responsible.

These data were likewise used in another study, on T cells expressing NK-cell markers.

Sequencing was done on a sample of PBMCs. The receptor was derived from a woman between 18 and 29 years old in good health. The rearrangement joins TRBV12-3 or TRBV12-4 to TRBJ2-4; no firm D call. The CDR3 DNA reads TGTGCCAGCGGTTTAGGGCTTGGGTACATTCAGTACTTC. This gives the protein CASGLGLGYIQYF.